This T cell receptor (beta chain) was captured by sequencing in a study of neurological immune-mediated disorders (dated by TCRdb to the late 2010s). A note on the overall study: Peripheral blood TCR-beta repertoires from HTLV-I-associated myelopathy (HAM/TSP) patients, multiple sclerosis patients and healthy controls were compared by UMI-based sequencing. Longitudinal samples, technical triplicates and paired sorted CD4+ and CD8+ T-cell subsets, alongside PBMC samples, were included among the approximately 110 TCR-beta libraries. The cohort was made up of 60 to 75 subjects, consisting of roughly 14 HAM/TSP patients, roughly 35 multiple sclerosis patients and around 20 healthy controls. Paper-wide results and their limitations: TCR clonal expansion was highest in HAM/TSP patients and lowest in MS patients, with MS patients falling below even healthy controls. Across subjects, expanded clones never shared an identical CDR3 amino acid sequence, which suggests that the TCR-beta repertoires in every group were private.

Sequences MNHEY (CDR1) and SVGEGT (CDR2) are obtained from the germline V gene. The CDR3 starts with the cysteine, ends with the phenylalanine, and has 14 residues. The read is trimmed to its CDR3 DNA, 42 bases read in frame from base 1. The germline V end is reduced by 6 bases and the J end by 7 bases; junction bases left unmatched: 8. Healthy controls were blood bank volunteers in Maryland, USA. Libraries from unsorted PBMCs were made from 2 million PBMCs kept in RNAlater at -80 degrees C until RNA extraction. PBMCs were separated from peripheral blood using Ficoll-Hypaque density gradient centrifugation and then cryopreserved in liquid nitrogen. cDNA synthesis used template-switch 5'RACE with a primer carrying a 10-nucleotide random unique molecular identifier tagging each TCR transcript. Each sequencing run produced over 180 million TCR-beta sequences covering 15-18 subjects. Total RNA was extracted with the RNeasy kit. TCR-beta VDJ regions were amplified with primers for the TCR constant region and the 5'RACE anchor, using the KAPA Real-time Library Amplification kit. A first PCR added sample indexes and Illumina adaptors, after which a second PCR increased the library yield. After Ampure bead purification, the roughly 650 bp TCR product was size-selected on a 2% E-gel SizeSelection system. Library quality was checked on a Bioanalyzer, concentration was measured with Qubit, and libraries were quantified with the Kapa Library Quantification kit before pooling. An Illumina HiSeq 2500 sequenced the libraries paired-end 2 x 150 bp. To increase sequence diversity, roughly 24-32% phiX was spiked into each library pool. The study's processing was this. Quality-filtered reads were processed with the UMI-based MiGEC pipeline, which removed over 75% of raw TCR sequences during error correction. IMGT germline references were used for alignment of VDJ genes, and clonotypes were defined by a unique CDR3 amino acid sequence together with V-J genes. Clonal expansion, Shannon diversity and CDR3 relatedness were evaluated with VDJtools (CalcPairwiseDistances, ClusterSamples), while phylogenetic trees were built in CLCbio workbench. A clone was classed as expanded if it had 8 or more unique UMIs, a cutoff based on coefficient-of-variation modelling across technical triplicates. The raw public reads went through TCRdb reprocessing: fastp at Q25, MiXCR clone calling, in-frame beta chains kept. Under each unique CDR3 protein, matching rows form one entry showing the most common genes and DNA. For this entry, the V and J calls and clone size follow TCRdb and not the study's own pipeline. Present in this sample are fewer than 35,000 distinct CDR3 sequences, around 4.5% of which were seen just once. Roughly 23% of the sample is taken by the ten largest.

This clonotype was detected many times. Its cognate antigen has yet to be identified. Per-base quality was not reported, and no clone a single base away is much larger than it. Sequenced sample: PBMCs. This TCR was recovered from a man between 18 and 35 years old in good health. The chain is assembled from TRBV6-2 or TRBV6-3 and TRBJ2-4, with 8 middle bases fitting TRBD1. The CDR3 corresponds to CASRTLDRGNIQYF. The bases read TGTGCCAGCAGGACTTTAGACAGGGGCAACATTCAGTACTTC.